Sequencing of this TCR beta chain was carried out in a study of cytomegalovirus exposure and HLA in healthy donors. In the PCR, 60 Vbeta and 13 Jbeta primers were used. Clones were sequenced by immunoSEQ multiplex PCR, and TCRdb holds only the in-frame ones, with some missing. The table has some 160,000 clones, over 55% seen once. This CDR3 comprises 15 residues. V lost 0 bases to trimming and J lost 4 bases; unmatched junction nucleotides: 3. Germline CDR1 SGHRS, CDR2 YFSETQ. The sequence came from a man between 35 and 55 years old in good health and CMV-seronegative. The source material was PBMCs. This rearrangement joins TRBV5-1 to TRBJ2-1; 8 nucleotides match TRBD1. CDR3 DNA: TGCGCCAGCAGCTTGGGGACAGGGAGGTACAATGAGCAGTTCTTC. This translates into CASSLGTGRYNEQFF.